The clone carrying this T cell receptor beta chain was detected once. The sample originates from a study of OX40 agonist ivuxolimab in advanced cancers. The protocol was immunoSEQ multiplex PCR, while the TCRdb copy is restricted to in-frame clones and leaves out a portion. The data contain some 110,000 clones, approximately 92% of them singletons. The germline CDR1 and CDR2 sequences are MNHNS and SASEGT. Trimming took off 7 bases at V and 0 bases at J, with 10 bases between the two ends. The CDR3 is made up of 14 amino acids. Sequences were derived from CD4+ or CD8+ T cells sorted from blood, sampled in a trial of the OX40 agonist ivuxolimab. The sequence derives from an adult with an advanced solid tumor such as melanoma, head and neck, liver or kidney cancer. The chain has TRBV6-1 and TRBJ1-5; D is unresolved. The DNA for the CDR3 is TGTGCCAGCAAGGGCGGTTATAGCAATCAGCCCCAGCATTTT. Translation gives CASKGGYSNQPQHF.